Listed below are T cell receptor beta chains from one sample, sequenced in a study of control samples from healthy donors and cancer patients. Using immunoSEQ multiplex PCR, the repertoire was profiled, and TCRdb retains in-frame clones only, with some absent. Here the sample spans fewer than 120,000 clones, around nine tenths being singletons. Sequencing used PBMCs. Source of these receptors: a woman aged 55-70 years with lung cancer. Both conserved end residues are part of each CDR3. A D gene is named only where the DNA matches it firmly. Clone size appears in some rows only: once, few, many, or a class for an expanded clone.

size: -
V: TRBV6-2/TRBV6-3
J: TRBJ2-2
D: -
length: 14
DNA: TGTGCCAGCAGCGGACAGTGGAACACCGGGGAGCTGTTTTTT
CDR3: CASSGQWNTGELFF

size: -
V: TRBV27
J: TRBJ1-1
D: -
length: 14
DNA: TGTGCCAGCAGTCCCCTGGGTGTGAACACTGAAGCTTTCTTT
CDR3: CASSPLGVNTEAFF

size: -
V: TRBV2
J: TRBJ1-2
D: -
length: 15
DNA: TGTGCCAGCAGTGAAATTCAGAGTCCTAACTATGGCTACACCTTC
CDR3: CASSEIQSPNYGYTF

size: -
V: TRBV29-1
J: TRBJ2-7
D: -
length: 12
DNA: TGCAGCGTGTCCGTGGGCTCCTACGAGCAGTACTTC
CDR3: CSVSVGSYEQYF

size: -
V: TRBV19
J: TRBJ1-2
D: -
length: 17
DNA: TGTGCCAGTAGCCTGACAGGAGTGAGTTCGGACTACTATGGCTACACCTTC
CDR3: CASSLTGVSSDYYGYTF

size: few
V: TRBV27
J: TRBJ1-5
D: TRBD1
length: 15
DNA: TGTGCCAGCAGTCGGGACAGCACTATCAATCAGCCCCAGCATTTT
CDR3: CASSRDSTINQPQHF

size: -
V: TRBV6-6
J: TRBJ1-5
D: TRBD1
length: 14
DNA: TGTGCCAGCAGGGGACAGGGGAGCAATCAGCCCCAGCATTTT
CDR3: CASRGQGSNQPQHF

size: -
V: TRBV7-3
J: TRBJ2-1
D: -
length: 13
DNA: TGTGCCAGCAGCTTAATAGAGTCCGAAGAGCAGTTCTTC
CDR3: CASSLIESEEQFF

size: -
V: TRBV12-3/TRBV12-4
J: TRBJ2-5
D: -
length: 12
DNA: TGTGCCAGCAAGGGGGGTTCAGAGACCCAGTACTTC
CDR3: CASKGGSETQYF

size: -
V: TRBV5-1
J: TRBJ2-1
D: -
length: 13
DNA: TGCGCCAGCAGCTTGGGACGGGAGCGTGAGCAGTTCTTC
CDR3: CASSLGREREQFF

size: -
V: TRBV30
J: TRBJ1-4
D: TRBD1
length: 16
DNA: TGTGCCTGGAGTGCGCCCGGGACAGGGGGGGACGAAAAACTGTTTTTT
CDR3: CAWSAPGTGGDEKLFF

size: -
V: TRBV19
J: TRBJ2-2
D: TRBD1
length: 15
DNA: TGTGCCACCTCACGGGAAGGGGGCGACACCGGGGAGCTGTTTTTT
CDR3: CATSREGGDTGELFF

size: few
V: TRBV28
J: TRBJ1-2
D: TRBD1
length: 17
DNA: TGTGCCAGCAGTCCCGGGACAGGGGGCGCGGGGACCTATGGCTACACCTTC
CDR3: CASSPGTGGAGTYGYTF

size: -
V: TRBV4-1
J: TRBJ2-1
D: -
length: 15
DNA: TGCGCCAGCAGCCAGATTCCGAGCTCCTACAATGAGCAGTTCTTC
CDR3: CASSQIPSSYNEQFF

size: -
V: TRBV19
J: TRBJ2-6
D: -
length: 15
DNA: TGTGCCAGTAGTGCACAAATCTCTGGGGCCAACGTCCTGACTTTC
CDR3: CASSAQISGANVLTF

size: -
V: TRBV25-1
J: TRBJ1-1
D: -
length: 14
DNA: TGTGCCAGCAGTCAATCTGTATGGCAGACTGAAGCTTTCTTT
CDR3: CASSQSVWQTEAFF

size: -
V: TRBV9
J: TRBJ2-3
D: TRBD2
length: 18
DNA: TGTGCCAGCAGCGAGCGTAGTGGTGCGGGAGCTGTGACAGATACGCAGTATTTT
CDR3: CASSERSGAGAVTDTQYF

size: -
V: TRBV5-5
J: TRBJ1-2
D: -
length: 14
DNA: TGTGCCAGCAGCTTGGGGGGCGGGCACTATGGCTACACCTTC
CDR3: CASSLGGGHYGYTF

size: few
V: TRBV18
J: TRBJ2-7
D: -
length: 14
DNA: TGTGCCAGCTCACCAGAGACTAACTCCTACGAGCAGTACTTC
CDR3: CASSPETNSYEQYF

size: -
V: TRBV1
J: TRBJ2-1
D: -
length: 11
DNA: TGCACCAGCAGTATCAAGGGGGAGCAGTTCTTC
CDR3: CTSSIKGEQFF

size: -
V: TRBV6-6
J: TRBJ1-6
D: TRBD1
length: 15
DNA: TGTGCCAGCAGTTACCGTGACAGGGGGGTTTCACCCCTCCACTTT
CDR3: CASSYRDRGVSPLHF

size: few
V: TRBV11-3
J: TRBJ2-7
D: -
length: 14
DNA: TGTGCCAGCAGCTTAAGTGGTTGGACCTACGAGCAGTACTTC
CDR3: CASSLSGWTYEQYF

size: -
V: TRBV12-3/TRBV12-4
J: TRBJ1-5
D: -
length: 13
DNA: TGTGCCAGCAGTGGGACCGGGGATCAGCCCCAGCATTTT
CDR3: CASSGTGDQPQHF

size: -
V: TRBV2
J: TRBJ2-3
D: TRBD1
length: 15
DNA: TGTGCCAGCAGTGAAGGGACAGGGAACACAGATACGCAGTATTTT
CDR3: CASSEGTGNTDTQYF

size: -
V: TRBV30
J: TRBJ2-2
D: -
length: 13
DNA: TGTGCCTGGAGTCCCCTCTGGACCGGGGAGCTGTTTTTT
CDR3: CAWSPLWTGELFF

size: -
V: TRBV4-1
J: TRBJ1-1
D: TRBD1
length: 14
DNA: TGCGCCAGCAGCCCGACAGGGGACGGCACTGAAGCTTTCTTT
CDR3: CASSPTGDGTEAFF

size: -
V: TRBV28
J: TRBJ1-2
D: -
length: 15
DNA: TGTGCCAGTAGCCGGGGGGTCCAGACAATTAAAGGCTACACCTTC
CDR3: CASSRGVQTIKGYTF